The 9 T cell receptor beta chains below were found in one sample sequenced in a study of blood T cells in healthy people across ages. A second about 6 to 12 cycle PCR used barcoded and J-beta primers. One entry per CDR3 protein results from TCRdb running MiXCR on the 5' RACE reads. The table has hundreds of thousands of distinct CDR3 sequences, over 45% seen once. The sequenced sample consisted of blood. These receptors were taken from a man aged 25-45 years in good health.

The rearrangement joins TRBV25-1 to TRBJ2-1, with 11 bases fitting TRBD2. The germline gives CDR1 MGHDK, CDR2 SYGVNS. With 6 bases clipped from V and 5 bases from J, the junction kept 6 bases outside the gene matches. CDR3 size: 15 residues. The CDR3 DNA is TGTGCCAGCAGCACTACTAGCGGGGGACACAATGAGCAGTTCTTC. This encodes CASSTTSGGHNEQFF.

This clonotype was detected a few times. The rearrangement uses TRBV7-2 and TRBJ2-1; D might be TRBD2 (6 bases). Trimming cost V 11 bases and J 0 bases, with 8 bases left between them. The CDR3 totals 12 residues. Germline values: CDR1 SGHTA, CDR2 FQGNSA. The DNA of the CDR3 is TGTGCCGGGGGGAGCTCCTACAATGAGCAGTTCTTC. As protein: CAGGSSYNEQFF. Complete variable domain (other parts from reference TRBV7-2 and TRBJ2-1): GAGVSQSPSNKVTEKGKDVELRCDPISGHTALYWYRQSLGQGLEFLIYFQGNSAPDKSGLPSDRFSAERTGGSVSTLTIQRTQQEDSAVYLCAGGSSYNEQFFGPGTRLTVL.

This clonotype was recorded only once. The chain employs TRBV15 and TRBJ2-5; 7 nucleotides align to TRBD2. V lost 0 bases to trimming and J lost 3 bases; unmatched junction nucleotides: 7. CDR3 size: 16 residues. CDR1 is LNHNV, CDR2 YYDKDF, per germline (reference sequence). The DNA for the CDR3 is TGTGCCACCAGCAGAGAGTTTCCCCTAGCGGAAGAGACCCAGTACTTC. Protein: CATSREFPLAEETQYF.

The chain has TRBV2 and TRBJ1-5; TRBD1 matches 7 bases. CDR1 is SNHLY and CDR2 is FYNNEI in the germline V gene. CDR3 length equals 14 residues. J was trimmed by 5 bases and V by 6 bases; bases with no gene match: 7. CDR3: CASRGTASYQPQHF. The CDR3 DNA reads as TGTGCCAGCAGGGGGACAGCTTCTTATCAGCCCCAGCATTTT.

This clonotype has more than one count but fewer than ten. The chain couples TRBV14 to TRBJ1-2; TRBD1 might be the D (6 bases). V was pared by 3 bases and J by 5 bases, with 10 bases between. CDR1 SGHDN and CDR2 FVKESK come from the germline V gene. This CDR3 is 13 amino acids long. DNA for the CDR3: TGTGCCAGCAGCCAGGGCAGGGGATATGGCTACACCTTC. Encoded protein: CASSQGRGYGYTF.

In nucleotides, the CDR3 is TGCAGTGCCTCCACCCGGGACCAAAATCAGCCCCAGCATTTT. Its protein is CSASTRDQNQPQHF. The chain recombines TRBV20-1 with TRBJ1-5; D is possibly TRBD1 (5 bases). The CDR3 has 14 amino acids. Trimming removed 6 bases from V and 4 bases from J, with 16 bases in between. CDR1 and CDR2 (germline): DFQATT, SNEGSKA (reference sequence).

The chain couples TRBV7-2 to TRBJ1-2; possibly TRBD1 for D (5 bases). The length of the CDR3 is 15 residues. Per the germline V gene, CDR1 is SGHTA and CDR2 is FQGNSA. V was pared by 1 base and J by 8 bases, with 17 bases between. The CDR3 DNA follows: TGTGCCAGCAGCTTAGTAGGCGCAGGGTTGGGAGGCTACACCTTC. Translated: CASSLVGAGLGGYTF.

This chain connects TRBV27 to TRBJ2-1; 7 nucleotides match TRBD2. From germline, CDR1 is MNHEY and CDR2 SMNVEV (reference sequence). With 3 bases clipped from V and 8 bases from J, the junction kept 7 bases outside the gene matches. This CDR3 comprises 14 residues. DNA of the CDR3: TGTGCCAGCAGTTTTGTGGCGGGGGACGATGAGCAGTTCTTC. Amino acids: CASSFVAGDDEQFF.

V is TRBV29-1 and J is TRBJ2-2; a possible D gene is TRBD1 (5 bases). Germline V gene data show CDR1 as SQVTM and CDR2 as ANQGSEA. V was trimmed by 4 bases and J by 7 bases, leaving 13 bases between them. This CDR3 is built from 13 residues. This CDR3 is CSVADTSGGELFF. Here the CDR3 DNA reads TGCAGCGTTGCGGACACCTCGGGCGGGGAGCTGTTTTTT.